Below, one T cell receptor (beta chain) is given with its context. Its antigen is undetermined. The CDR3 is 16 amino acids. Losses at the gene ends were 3 bases for V and 6 bases for J; bases not matched to a gene: 7. Germline V gene data show CDR1 as LNHDA and CDR2 as SQIVND (reference sequence). This specimen belongs to a study of T cell responses to AZD1222 COVID-19 vaccine. TCRdb's copy holds only in-frame clones and misses some; the assay was immunoSEQ multiplex PCR. The table has about 70,000 clones, approximately 90% seen once. Study results and limitations: Nearly half of unique spike-specific TCRs reportedly avoided B.1.351 and B.1.1.7 mutated regions. Clonal diversity may have been underestimated, and the donors were mostly white British, with more females than males. Spike-specific TCR breadth rose after two AZD1222 doses, and depth rose as well. AZD1222 recipients seropositive at baseline numbered only five to seven.

This chain links TRBV19 with TRBJ2-1; 11 nucleotides align to TRBD2. The sequences come from peripheral blood, collected 28 days after the second AZD1222 dose. The sequence came from an adult who received the AZD1222 COVID-19 vaccine. The DNA for the CDR3 is TGTGCCAGTAGTATCGGGAGACTAGCGGGGTTCAATGAGCAGTTCTTC. Protein sequence: CASSIGRLAGFNEQFF. The full variable domain, in which reference TRBV19 and TRBJ2-1 provide the parts outside the CDR3, is DGGITQSPKYLFRKEGQNVTLSCEQNLNHDAMYWYRQDPGQGLRLIYYSQIVNDFQKGDIAEGYSVSREKKESFPLTVTSAQKNPTAFYLCASSIGRLAGFNEQFFGPGTRLTVL.